The clone carrying this TCR beta chain was picked up many times. Trimming left V 4 bases short and J 0 bases short, with 14 bases between. The germline gives CDR1 SGHAT, CDR2 FQNNGV. The CDR3 consists of 16 residues. This sample is part of a study of early T cells in non-severe SARS-CoV-2 infection. The overall study: Chains from this unsorted whole-blood bulk RNA could not be paired.

MiXCR, run by TCRdb on the 5' RACE reads, gives a single entry per CDR3 protein. Counted here are almost 30,000 distinct CDR3 sequences, around 5.1% occurring once; the ten biggest clones make up roughly a tenth. The source of this sequence is an adult who was a healthcare worker with PCR-confirmed SARS-CoV-2 infection or an uninfected control (not recorded which). The genes are TRBV11-2 and TRBJ2-3; perhaps TRBD2 as D (6 bases). Sample: whole blood. CDR3 coding DNA: TGTGCCAGCAGCTCCCTGGGACTGGATAGCACAGATACGCAGTATTTT. Protein: CASSSLGLDSTDTQYF.